Reported below is one T cell receptor (beta chain). Its antigen is currently unknown. The source of the sample is a study of long-term antiretroviral therapy in people with HIV. Findings of the study overall: Unavailable data included ART adherence, viral resistance and therapy changes (switches in treatment).

The CDR3 length is 14 residues. V shed 4 bases and J 7 bases; nucleotides not matched to a gene: 6. Germline CDR1 is SGHDT and CDR2 is YYEEEE. Each sample contained roughly 0.85-10 million cryopreserved PBMC, thawed before DNA extraction. With survey level as its setting, the immunoSEQ assay was v3.0. Some clones are missing from TCRdb's copy, which holds only in-frame ones; the method was immunoSEQ multiplex PCR. The sample yields about 18,000 clones, roughly 91% seen once. The receptor was isolated from a man over 45 with HIV. The chain carries TRBV5-6 and TRBJ1-4, with TRBD1 matching over 8 bases. The sequenced sample was unsorted PBMCs, obtained 3 years after starting antiretroviral therapy. The DNA of the CDR3 is TGTGCCAGCAGCATAAGGACAGGGAGTGAAAAACTGTTTTTT. It encodes CASSIRTGSEKLFF. The whole variable domain, filled in from reference TRBV5-6 and TRBJ1-4, reads DAGVTQSPTHLIKTRGQQVTLRCSPKSGHDTVSWYQQALGQGPQFIFQYYEEEERQRGNFPDRFSGHQFPNYSSELNVNALLLGDSALYLCASSIRTGSEKLFFGSGTQLSVL.